The rows below give T cell receptor beta chains drawn from one sample of a study of blood T cell repertoires in COVID-19. TCRdb's table, derived via immunoSEQ multiplex PCR, lists solely in-frame clones and lacks some. The data contain some 250,000 clones, roughly 84% of them singletons. The sample was peripheral blood. Receptors were obtained from a woman younger than 35 with acute or convalescent COVID-19. Each CDR3 is given with its conserved first and last residue. The D gene is left open where the match is weak. Rows may omit the clone size; those that give it use once, few, many or a size class.

d_gene | j_gene | abundance | v_gene | CDR3nt | CDR3aa
TRBD1 | TRBJ1-2 | NA | TRBV5-1 | TGCGCCAGCAGCGAGGGGGCATCTAACTATGGCTACACCTTC | CASSEGASNYGYTF
TRBD1 | TRBJ1-2 | NA | TRBV6-6 | TGTGCCAGCAGTGGGGACAGGTACTATGGCTACACCTTC | CASSGDRYYGYTF
TRBD2 | TRBJ2-1 | NA | TRBV28 | TGTGCCAGCACCTTACCGGGGGGTCCGAAAGATGAGCAGTTCTTC | CASTLPGGPKDEQFF
NA | TRBJ1-1 | NA | TRBV9 | TGTGCCAGCAGCCCCAGCCCAGACAAGAACACTGAAGCTTTCTTT | CASSPSPDKNTEAFF
TRBD2 | TRBJ2-1 | NA | TRBV19 | TGTGCCAGTAGTATGGCTGGACTAGCGACCAATGAGCAGTTCTTC | CASSMAGLATNEQFF
TRBD1 | TRBJ1-5 | few | TRBV2 | TGTGCCAGCAGTGGACAGGGAACAAACAATCAGCCCCAGCATTTT | CASSGQGTNNQPQHF
TRBD2 | TRBJ2-7 | NA | TRBV27 | TGTGCCAGCAGTTCTTTACCGGGGGGATCCTACGAGCAGTACTTC | CASSSLPGGSYEQYF
NA | TRBJ1-1 | once | TRBV13 | TGTGCCAGCAGCTTAGAGAGTGGTCCGGCAGGCTTGAACACTGAAGCTTTCTTT | CASSLESGPAGLNTEAFF
NA | TRBJ1-2 | NA | TRBV20-1 | TGCAGTGCTAGAGCAAATGGCTACACCTTC | CSARANGYTF
NA | TRBJ2-5 | NA | TRBV10-3 | TGTGCCATCAGTGGTTCCCCGGCAGGCTGGGAGACCCAGTACTTC | CAISGSPAGWETQYF
NA | TRBJ1-1 | NA | TRBV6-5 | TGTGCCAGCGAGGGGGACACTGAAGCTTTCTTT | CASEGDTEAFF
TRBD2 | TRBJ2-7 | NA | TRBV27 | TGTGCCAGCAGTATCTTAGCGGGAGGGGCCTACGAGCAGTACTTC | CASSILAGGAYEQYF
NA | TRBJ2-7 | NA | TRBV10-2 | TGCGCCAGCAGCCCCTCGGGAAACGAGCAGTACTTC | CASSPSGNEQYF
NA | TRBJ1-1 | NA | TRBV6-8 | TGTGCCAGCCCGCCGAAAGGGGAGAACACTGAAGCTTTCTTT | CASPPKGENTEAFF
NA | TRBJ1-2 | few | TRBV3-1/TRBV3-2 | TGTGCCAGCCGGGGGAACAACTATGGCTACACCTTC | CASRGNNYGYTF
TRBD1 | TRBJ1-2 | once | TRBV9 | TGTGCCAGCAGCGCGGGGACAGGGGTAGCCTATGGCTACACCTTC | CASSAGTGVAYGYTF
TRBD2 | TRBJ2-1 | few | TRBV2 | TGTGCCAGCAGTTTGTTCGGGACTAGCGTTAGTGGTGAGCAGTTCTTC | CASSLFGTSVSGEQFF
TRBD1 | TRBJ2-1 | NA | TRBV27 | TGTGCCAGCAGTCTCACAGGGGACAATGAGCAGTTCTTC | CASSLTGDNEQFF
TRBD2 | TRBJ2-2 | NA | TRBV5-6 | TGTGCCAGCAGCCGGGGACTAGCCCGGGGAGGCGGGGAGCTGTTTTTT | CASSRGLARGGGELFF
TRBD2 | TRBJ2-5 | NA | TRBV11-2 | TGTGCCAGCAGCTTAGATCGTTCGGGGGGAGGGGAGACCCAGTACTTC | CASSLDRSGGGETQYF
NA | TRBJ1-2 | few | TRBV27 | TGTGCCAGCAGTTTTGTGGAGGGTTCGTCGTATGCCTACACCTTC | CASSFVEGSSYAYTF
NA | TRBJ2-5 | NA | TRBV15 | TGTGCCACCAGCAGAGGCGCTAGCCTCCAGACCCAGTACTTC | CATSRGASLQTQYF
NA | TRBJ2-3 | NA | TRBV25-1 | TGTGCCAGCAGTGCATACGACAGGAGACTCACAGATACGCAGTATTTT | CASSAYDRRLTDTQYF
TRBD1 | TRBJ2-4 | NA | TRBV5-1 | TGCGCCAGCAGCTTGGGGACAGGGAGTAATTTGTACATTCAGTACTTC | CASSLGTGSNLYIQYF
NA | TRBJ1-3 | NA | TRBV19 | TGTGCCAGTAGTATTTATGCGGGCAACTCTGGAAACACCATATATTTT | CASSIYAGNSGNTIYF
NA | TRBJ1-3 | NA | TRBV10-1 | TGCGCCAGCAGCCCTGCGATCTCTGGAAACACCATATATTTT | CASSPAISGNTIYF
NA | TRBJ1-5 | NA | TRBV20-1 | TGCAGTGCCTCGAATCAGCCCCAGCATTTT | CSASNQPQHF
NA | TRBJ2-7 | NA | TRBV11-3 | TGTGCCAGCAGCTTAGATCAGGGAACCGAGCAGTACTTC | CASSLDQGTEQYF